The T cell receptor (beta chain) described here comes from a study of cytomegalovirus exposure and HLA in healthy donors. Concerning this clone: Its antigen remains unknown.

Primers for the PCR totalled 60 Vbeta and 13 Jbeta. Produced via immunoSEQ multiplex PCR; TCRdb's table is partial and in-frame only. The sample yields around 150,000 clones, 80% seen once. Study conclusions and caveats: Sequencing depth roughly uniform across donors was assumed in presence/absence analyses.

Looked up from germline, CDR1 is SGHDN and CDR2 is FVKESK. CDR3 length: 13 amino acids. V lost 8 bases and J 6 bases, leaving 16 bases between the germline ends. The sample consisted of PBMCs. V is TRBV14 and J is TRBJ1-2; D not resolved. The sequence came from a young man in good health and CMV-seropositive. The CDR3 is CASSPSKSDGYTF. For the CDR3, the DNA is TGTGCCAGCTCCCCCTCAAAATCGGATGGCTACACCTTC.